This T cell receptor beta chain was sequenced in a study of OX40 agonist ivuxolimab in advanced cancers. On the study more broadly: The dose of intravenous ivuxolimab that patients received every 2 weeks ranged from 0.01 to 10 mg/kg. Dose-escalation subjects each had hepatocellular carcinoma, melanoma, renal cell or head and neck cancer. Study observations and caveats: Averaging showed that CD8+ T cells had more expanded clones than CD4+ did.

Trimming took 2 bases from V and 0 from J, leaving 13 bases between them. This CDR3 spans 16 amino acids. Germline V gives CDR1 KGHSH, CDR2 LQKENI. Points on this clone: Its antigen is as yet unknown.

The repertoire was sequenced with immunoSEQ multiplex PCR; TCRdb's copy has only in-frame clones and lacks some. The sample contains 48,000 or so clones, 81% of which appear only once. The gene calls are TRBV18 and TRBJ1-1, with D possibly matching TRBD1 (5 bases). The clonotype originates from an adult with an advanced solid tumor such as melanoma, head and neck, liver or kidney cancer. Sequenced material: CD4+ or CD8+ T cells sorted from blood, taken in a trial of the OX40 agonist ivuxolimab. The chain's CDR3 is CASSPIQGFLNTEAFF. The CDR3 region has the DNA TGTGCCAGCTCACCAATTCAGGGTTTCCTGAACACTGAAGCTTTCTTT.